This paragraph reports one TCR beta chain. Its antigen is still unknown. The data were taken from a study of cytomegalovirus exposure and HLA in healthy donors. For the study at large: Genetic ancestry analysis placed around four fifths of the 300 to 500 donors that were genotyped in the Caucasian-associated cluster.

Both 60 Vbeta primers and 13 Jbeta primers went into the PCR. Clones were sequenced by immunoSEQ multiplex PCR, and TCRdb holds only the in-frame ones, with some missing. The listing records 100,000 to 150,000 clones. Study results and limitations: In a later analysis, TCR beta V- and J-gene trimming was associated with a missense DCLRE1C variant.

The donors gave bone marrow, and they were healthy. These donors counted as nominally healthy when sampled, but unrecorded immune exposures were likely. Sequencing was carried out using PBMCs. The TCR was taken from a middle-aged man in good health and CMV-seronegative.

The CDR3 sequence: CATSEFGGSTEKLFF. In DNA form, the CDR3 reads TGTGCCACCAGCGAGTTCGGGGGTTCTACGGAAAAACTGTTTTTT. This sequence joins TRBV15 and TRBJ1-4, with a weak D call TRBD1 (5 bases). V lost 5 bases and J 8 bases, leaving 18 bases between the germline ends. The CDR3 has 15 residues. Germline values: CDR1 LNHNV, CDR2 YYDKDF (reference sequence).